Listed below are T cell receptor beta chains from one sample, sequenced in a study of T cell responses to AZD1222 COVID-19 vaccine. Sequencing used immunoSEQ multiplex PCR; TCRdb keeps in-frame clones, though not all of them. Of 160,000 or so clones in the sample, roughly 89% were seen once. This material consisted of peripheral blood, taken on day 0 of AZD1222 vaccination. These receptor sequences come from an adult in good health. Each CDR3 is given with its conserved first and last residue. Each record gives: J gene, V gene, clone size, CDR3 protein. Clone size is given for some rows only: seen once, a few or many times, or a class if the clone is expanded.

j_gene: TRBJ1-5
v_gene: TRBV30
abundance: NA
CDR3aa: CAWSERGLYNQPQHF

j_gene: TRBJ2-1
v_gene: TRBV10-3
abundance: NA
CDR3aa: CAIRAGPRLNEQFF

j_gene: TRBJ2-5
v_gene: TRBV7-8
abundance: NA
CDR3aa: CASSLVGETQYF

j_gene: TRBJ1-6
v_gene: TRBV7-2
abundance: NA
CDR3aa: CASSPGQGTALHF

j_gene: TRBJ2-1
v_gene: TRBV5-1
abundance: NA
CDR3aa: CASSPGTPRNEQFF

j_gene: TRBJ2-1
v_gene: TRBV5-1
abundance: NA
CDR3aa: CASSAPGQGSGRSGNEQFF

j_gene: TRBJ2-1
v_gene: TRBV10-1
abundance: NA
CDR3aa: CASSEHGLAGYEQFF

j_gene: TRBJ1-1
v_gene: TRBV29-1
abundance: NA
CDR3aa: CSVPGLTEAFF

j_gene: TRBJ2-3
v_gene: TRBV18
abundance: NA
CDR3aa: CASSPSLAGGQDTQYF

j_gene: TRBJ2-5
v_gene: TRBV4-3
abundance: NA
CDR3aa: CASSPSPLAAQETQYF

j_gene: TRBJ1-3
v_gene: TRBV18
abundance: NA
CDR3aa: CASSPPGQGVNTIYF

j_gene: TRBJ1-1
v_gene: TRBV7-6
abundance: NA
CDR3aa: CASSLAGGGTEAFF

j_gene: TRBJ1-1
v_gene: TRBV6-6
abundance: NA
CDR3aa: CASSAGTGNTEAFF

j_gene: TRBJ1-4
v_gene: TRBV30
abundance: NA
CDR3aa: CAWSGDRGNEKLFF

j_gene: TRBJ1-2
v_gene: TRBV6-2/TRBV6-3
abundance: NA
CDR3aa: CASSYSEGANYGYTF

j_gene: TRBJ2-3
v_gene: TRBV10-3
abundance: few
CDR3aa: CAISDSTDTQYF

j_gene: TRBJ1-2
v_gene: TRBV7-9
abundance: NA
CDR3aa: CASSLRTGLNYGYTF

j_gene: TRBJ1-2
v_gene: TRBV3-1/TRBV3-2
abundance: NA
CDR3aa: CASSPRDKLLGGYGYTF